This record looks at one T cell receptor beta chain sequence and its context. The antigen is not known. The data derive from a study of monozygotic twins with inflammatory bowel disease. Findings and caveats of the study: By inverse Simpson index, TCRbeta diversity was lower in IBD patients than in healthy co-twins. Clonotype overlap with others was lower in IBD patients than in healthy twins, a difference that was greatest with disease activity.

For every sample, eight separate reactions were used to make cDNA. No DNA is given; TCRdb re-called the 5' RACE reads and lists each CDR3 protein once. The sample has more than 100,000 distinct CDR3 sequences, and its top ten clones hold about 2%. Sequencing was carried out using blood. This clonotype was sampled from a human donor with ulcerative colitis or Crohn's disease, or a healthy co-twin of an affected twin (not recorded which).

The CDR3 sequence: CASSARSGLGKQFF. V gene TRBV7-9 combines with J gene TRBJ2-1. The CDR3 is 14 amino acids. Germline values: CDR1 SEHNR, CDR2 FQNEAQ (reference sequence).